Listed below are T cell receptor beta chains from one sample, sequenced in a study of blood T cell repertoires in COVID-19. The method was immunoSEQ multiplex PCR; TCRdb's version includes in-frame clones alone and lacks a portion of them. Of about 9,200 clones in the sample, around 85% were seen once. Sequencing was performed on peripheral blood. These receptors all come from a man in his sixties with acute or convalescent COVID-19. CDR3s include the opening cysteine and the closing phenylalanine or tryptophan. D genes are given only for firm matches.

j_gene | v_gene | d_gene | CDR3nt | CDR3aa
TRBJ1-1 | TRBV14 | NA | TGTGCCAGCAGCCACGGGGGGCTAACTGAAGCTTTCTTT | CASSHGGLTEAFF
TRBJ1-5 | TRBV2 | NA | TGTGCCAGCAGTGACAGGGGCATTGGACAGCCCCAGCATTTT | CASSDRGIGQPQHF